This T cell receptor beta chain emerged from a study of T cell responses to AZD1222 COVID-19 vaccine. Regarding the study as a whole: Baseline serology detected seropositivity in only a handful of AZD1222 recipients. There were repertoire samples only from the period after the peak T cell response. Two AZD1222 doses significantly raised spike-specific TCR breadth and depth over controls.

This CDR3 comprises 17 residues. From germline, CDR1 is SGHVS and CDR2 FNYEAQ. With 2 bases removed from V and 1 base from J, the gap between germline ends came to 15 bases. TCRdb keeps only in-frame clones here, not all; method: immunoSEQ multiplex PCR. The top ten clones hold approximately 1.5% of a sample with 130,000 to 150,000 clones, roughly 92% of them seen once. As regards this clone: No antigen is known for it.

This receptor was taken from an adult in good health. The chain recombines TRBV7-6 with TRBJ2-1, with D maybe TRBD2 (7 bases). This material consisted of peripheral blood, taken on day 0 of AZD1222 vaccination. The CDR3 is CASSLTWGGASYNEQFF. As DNA, the CDR3 is TGTGCCAGCAGCTTAACCTGGGGGGGGGCTTCCTACAATGAGCAGTTCTTC.